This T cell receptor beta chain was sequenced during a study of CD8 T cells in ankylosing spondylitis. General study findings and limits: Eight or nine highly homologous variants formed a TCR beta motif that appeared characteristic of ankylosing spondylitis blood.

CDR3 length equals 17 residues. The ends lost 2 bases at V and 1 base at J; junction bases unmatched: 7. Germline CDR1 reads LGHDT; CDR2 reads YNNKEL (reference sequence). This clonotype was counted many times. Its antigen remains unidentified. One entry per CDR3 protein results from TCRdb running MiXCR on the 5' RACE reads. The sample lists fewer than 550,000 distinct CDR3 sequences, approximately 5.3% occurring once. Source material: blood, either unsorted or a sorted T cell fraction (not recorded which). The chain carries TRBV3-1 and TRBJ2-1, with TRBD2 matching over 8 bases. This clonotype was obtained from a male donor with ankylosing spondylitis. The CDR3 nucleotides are TGTGCCAGCAGCCAAACGTGGCCGGGAGGGTCCTACAATGAGCAGTTCTTC. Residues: CASSQTWPGGSYNEQFF.